This T cell receptor beta chain was captured by sequencing in a study of T cell repertoires in cytomegalovirus infection. Study as a whole: A matching HLA type, together with CMV infection, was signaled by public TCR beta signatures.

TCRdb re-called the reads with MiXCR, one entry per CDR3 protein. The data contain roughly 230,000 distinct CDR3 sequences, approximately 13% of them singletons. This clonotype appeared a few times. Trimming removed 1 base at V and 3 bases at J, with 5 bases between. CDR3 length: 13 amino acids. The germline CDR1 and CDR2 sequences are LGHNT and FRNRAP. This sequence originates from a human donor in good health (CMV status not recorded). Some clones in this sample may be carry-over from other donors' samples. What was sequenced was PBMCs. The genes are TRBV12-5 and TRBJ2-3; D remains ambiguous. CDR3 amino acids: CASGLDSTDTQYF. The CDR3 DNA follows: TGTGCTAGTGGTTTGGACAGTACAGATACGCAGTATTTT.